Included here is one TCR beta chain sequence, with context. The immunoSEQ assay was v3. Clones were read by immunoSEQ multiplex PCR, and TCRdb kept only the in-frame ones, dropping some. Found here are some 45,000 clones, approximately 86% of them singletons; the top ten hold around 5.1%. Trimming removed 5 bases from V and 7 bases from J; junction bases left unmatched: 7. Per germline, CDR1 SEHNR and CDR2 FQNEAQ (reference sequence). The CDR3 is 14 residues long. The time point is: pre-treatment sample, taken before nivolumab and TIL therapy. This specimen belongs to a study of TIL therapy for anti-PD-1-resistant metastatic lung cancer.

The chain recombines TRBV7-9 with TRBJ1-5; 8 nucleotides align to TRBD1. The clonotype originates from a person aged 25 to 85 with non-small cell lung cancer. The material was blood, obtained at baseline. CDR3 amino acids: CASSPGQGGQPQHF. The CDR3 DNA follows: TGTGCCAGCAGCCCAGGACAGGGTGGCCAGCCCCAGCATTTT.